This is a list of T cell receptor beta chains from one sample in a study of T cells in Graves' hyperthyroidism and ophthalmopathy. TCRdb re-analysed the multiplex PCR reads in MiXCR, keeping a single row per CDR3 protein. The sample holds more than 550,000 distinct CDR3 sequences, approximately 42% seen once. The specimen sequenced was peripheral blood or thyroid tissue (not recorded which). The receptors come from an adult man with Graves' disease, either hyperthyroidism or ophthalmopathy (not recorded which). The CDR3 runs from the conserved cysteine through the conserved F or W. Each record gives: clone size, J gene, V gene, D gene, CDR3 DNA, CDR3 protein. The D gene is left open where the match is weak. Clone size is not always given. Where it is, it says once, few, many or a class for expanded clones.

abundance: many
j_gene: TRBJ2-2
v_gene: TRBV2
d_gene: NA
CDR3nt: TGTGCCAGCAGTAAGAACACCGGGGAGCTGTTTTTT
CDR3aa: CASSKNTGELFF

abundance: NA
j_gene: TRBJ1-1
v_gene: TRBV9
d_gene: TRBD1
CDR3nt: TGTGCCAGCAGCCCACAGGGGCGTGTAGTCAAGGACACTGAAGCTTTCTTT
CDR3aa: CASSPQGRVVKDTEAFF

abundance: NA
j_gene: TRBJ1-2
v_gene: TRBV5-1
d_gene: NA
CDR3nt: TGCGCCAGCAGCTTGGGCCAGACCACTTTGGATGGCTACACCTTC
CDR3aa: CASSLGQTTLDGYTF

abundance: once
j_gene: TRBJ1-6
v_gene: TRBV6-5
d_gene: NA
CDR3nt: TGTGCCATCAGTTACTCGAACAGGCAGCATTCACCCCTCCACTTT
CDR3aa: CAISYSNRQHSPLHF

abundance: few
j_gene: TRBJ2-7
v_gene: TRBV29-1
d_gene: TRBD2
CDR3nt: TGCAGCGTTGTGGGGCCGGGACTAGCGGGAGTGGGAGAGCAGTACTTC
CDR3aa: CSVVGPGLAGVGEQYF

abundance: once
j_gene: TRBJ1-2
v_gene: TRBV10-3
d_gene: TRBD1
CDR3nt: TGTGCCATCAGTGACCCAGTGACAGGGACGGATGGCTACACCTTC
CDR3aa: CAISDPVTGTDGYTF

abundance: NA
j_gene: TRBJ1-1
v_gene: TRBV29-1
d_gene: TRBD1
CDR3nt: TGCAGCGTAGCCGGACAGGGTGGGGCTGAAGCTTTCTTT
CDR3aa: CSVAGQGGAEAFF

abundance: NA
j_gene: TRBJ1-1
v_gene: TRBV30
d_gene: NA
CDR3nt: TGTGCCTGGAGTCCAGTGAACACTGAAGCTTTCTTT
CDR3aa: CAWSPVNTEAFF

abundance: NA
j_gene: TRBJ2-5
v_gene: TRBV24-1
d_gene: NA
CDR3nt: TGTGCCACCAGTGATCCCAGGGGTCCCCGGACCCAGTACTTC
CDR3aa: CATSDPRGPRTQYF

abundance: NA
j_gene: TRBJ1-4
v_gene: TRBV2
d_gene: NA
CDR3nt: TGTGCCAGCAGTGAGGGGCTGGCTGAAAATCTGTTTTTT
CDR3aa: CASSEGLAENLFF

abundance: NA
j_gene: TRBJ1-6
v_gene: TRBV9
d_gene: NA
CDR3nt: TGTGCCAGCAGCCAACCGACCGGGACGGGTAATTCACCCCTCCACTTT
CDR3aa: CASSQPTGTGNSPLHF

abundance: NA
j_gene: TRBJ2-5
v_gene: TRBV29-1
d_gene: NA
CDR3nt: TGCAGCGAAGTAGGGATGGAGACCCAGTACTTC
CDR3aa: CSEVGMETQYF

abundance: many
j_gene: TRBJ1-5
v_gene: TRBV2
d_gene: TRBD1
CDR3nt: TGTGCCAGCTGGGGACAGGGCAGCAATCAGCCCCAGCATTTT
CDR3aa: CASWGQGSNQPQHF

abundance: NA
j_gene: TRBJ1-5
v_gene: TRBV2
d_gene: NA
CDR3nt: TGTGCCAGCAGTGCGACGAATCAGCCCCAGCATTTT
CDR3aa: CASSATNQPQHF

abundance: many
j_gene: TRBJ1-1
v_gene: TRBV19
d_gene: NA
CDR3nt: TGTGCCAGCAGTATCGGGGTAAACACTGAAGCTTTCTTT
CDR3aa: CASSIGVNTEAFF

abundance: NA
j_gene: TRBJ1-1
v_gene: TRBV7-2
d_gene: NA
CDR3nt: TGCGCCAGCAGCCAAGTCCGTCAGAACACTGAAGCTTTCTTT
CDR3aa: CASSQVRQNTEAFF

abundance: NA
j_gene: TRBJ1-5
v_gene: TRBV7-9
d_gene: TRBD1
CDR3nt: TGTGCCAGTAGTATAACGCACAGGGGTAATCAGCCCCAGCATTTT
CDR3aa: CASSITHRGNQPQHF

abundance: NA
j_gene: TRBJ2-5
v_gene: TRBV2
d_gene: TRBD1
CDR3nt: TGTGCCAGCAGTTTAACCGGGACAGGGGACGAGACCCAGTACTTC
CDR3aa: CASSLTGTGDETQYF

abundance: many
j_gene: TRBJ2-6
v_gene: TRBV7-8
d_gene: NA
CDR3nt: TGTGCCAGCAGCGTGGGAGATGCCAACGTCCTGACTTTC
CDR3aa: CASSVGDANVLTF

abundance: NA
j_gene: TRBJ1-5
v_gene: TRBV6-6
d_gene: NA
CDR3nt: TGTGCCACCCTAGACAGGAGCAATCAGCCCCAGCATTTT
CDR3aa: CATLDRSNQPQHF

abundance: NA
j_gene: TRBJ1-5
v_gene: TRBV24-1
d_gene: NA
CDR3nt: TGTGCCACCAGTGATTCTGCCCCGGGTACGAGTCAGCCCCAGCATTTT
CDR3aa: CATSDSAPGTSQPQHF

abundance: few
j_gene: TRBJ2-2
v_gene: TRBV6-1
d_gene: NA
CDR3nt: TGTGCCATCAGTACAGGGGAGCTGTTTTTT
CDR3aa: CAISTGELFF

abundance: NA
j_gene: TRBJ2-7
v_gene: TRBV29-1
d_gene: NA
CDR3nt: TGCAGCGTTGAAGTGGAGAGGGCGCTTTACGAGCAGTACTTC
CDR3aa: CSVEVERALYEQYF

abundance: NA
j_gene: TRBJ1-5
v_gene: TRBV15
d_gene: TRBD1
CDR3nt: TGTGCCACCAGCCCGACAGGGGGCAACGAGCGCCAGCATTTT
CDR3aa: CATSPTGGNERQHF

abundance: NA
j_gene: TRBJ2-5
v_gene: TRBV20-1
d_gene: TRBD2
CDR3nt: TGCAGTGCTAGCGGGAGGGCCACCCAAGAGACCCAGTACTTC
CDR3aa: CSASGRATQETQYF

abundance: NA
j_gene: TRBJ2-7
v_gene: TRBV7-4
d_gene: NA
CDR3nt: TGTGCCAGCAGCTTTGACAGCATCTACGAGCAGTACTTC
CDR3aa: CASSFDSIYEQYF

abundance: few
j_gene: TRBJ1-5
v_gene: TRBV2
d_gene: TRBD1
CDR3nt: TGTGCCAGCAGGGCGGGACAGGGGGCAAGCAATCAGCCCCAGCATTTT
CDR3aa: CASRAGQGASNQPQHF